Reported below is one T cell receptor (beta chain). Authors' data handling: Amplifying reference gene primers gave estimates of nucleated cell counts. TCRdb's table, derived via immunoSEQ multiplex PCR, lists solely in-frame clones and lacks some. The V and J calls and clone size come from that table; D and trimming were worked out from the DNA. Here the sample spans almost 300,000 clones, roughly 90% being singletons. The record originates from a study of blood T cell repertoires in COVID-19. Study summary: Donors in the United States, Italy and Spain gave samples during acute or convalescent COVID-19. From T cells, B-cell-depleted T cells, or PBMCs came the material, which was cDNA or gDNA.

The Seattle patients, enrolled during active infection, were followed longitudinally. The CDR3 is 12 residues long. Germline V gene sequence: CDR1 MNHEY, CDR2 SMNVEV (reference sequence). J lost 5 bases, V lost 7 bases, and 3 bases had no gene match. The TCR sequence derives from a woman younger than 45 with COVID-19, enrolled during active disease. The sequenced material came from peripheral blood. This rearrangement joins TRBV27 to TRBJ1-1; 8 bases align to TRBD1. CDR3 in amino acids: CASKTGGTEAFF. CDR3 coding DNA: TGTGCCAGCAAAACAGGGGGAACTGAAGCTTTCTTT.